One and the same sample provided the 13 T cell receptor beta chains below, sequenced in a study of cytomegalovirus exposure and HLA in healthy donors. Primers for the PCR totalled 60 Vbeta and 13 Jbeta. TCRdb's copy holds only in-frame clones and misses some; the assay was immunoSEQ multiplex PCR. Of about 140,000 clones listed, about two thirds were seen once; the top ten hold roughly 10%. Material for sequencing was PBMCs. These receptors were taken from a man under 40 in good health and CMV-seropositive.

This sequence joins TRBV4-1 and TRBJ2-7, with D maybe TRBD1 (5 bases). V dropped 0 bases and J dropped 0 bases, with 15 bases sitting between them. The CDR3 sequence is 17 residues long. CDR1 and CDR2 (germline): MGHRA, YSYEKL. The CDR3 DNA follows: TGCGCCAGCAGCCAAGAATCTGGACAACGCTCCTCCTACGAGCAGTACTTC. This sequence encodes CASSQESGQRSSYEQYF.

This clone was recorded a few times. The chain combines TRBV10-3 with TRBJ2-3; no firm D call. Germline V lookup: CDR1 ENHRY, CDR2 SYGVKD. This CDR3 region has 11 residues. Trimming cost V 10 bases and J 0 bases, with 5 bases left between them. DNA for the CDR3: TGTGCCACCCTTAGCACAGATACGCAGTATTTT. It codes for CATLSTDTQYF.

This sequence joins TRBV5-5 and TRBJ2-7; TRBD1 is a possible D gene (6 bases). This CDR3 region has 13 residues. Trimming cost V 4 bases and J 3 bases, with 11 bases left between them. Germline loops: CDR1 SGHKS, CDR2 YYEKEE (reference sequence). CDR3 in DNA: TGTGCCAGCAGCCCGGACAGAAACTACGAGCAGTACTTC. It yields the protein CASSPDRNYEQYF. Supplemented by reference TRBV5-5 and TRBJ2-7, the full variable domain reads DAGVTQSPTHLIKTRGQQVTLRCSPISGHKSVSWYQQVLGQGPQFIFQYYEKEERGRGNFPDRFSARQFPNYSSELNVNALLLGDSALYLCASSPDRNYEQYFGPGTRLTVT.

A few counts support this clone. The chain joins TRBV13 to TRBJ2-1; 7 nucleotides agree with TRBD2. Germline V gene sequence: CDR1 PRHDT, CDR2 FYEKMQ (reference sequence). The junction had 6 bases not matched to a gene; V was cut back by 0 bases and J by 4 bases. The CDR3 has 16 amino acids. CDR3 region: CASSLGGAGWYNEQFF. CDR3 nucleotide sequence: TGTGCCAGCAGCTTAGGGGGAGCGGGATGGTACAATGAGCAGTTCTTC. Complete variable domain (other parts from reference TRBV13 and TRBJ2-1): AAGVIQSPRHLIKEKRETATLKCYPIPRHDTVYWYQQGPGQDPQFLISFYEKMQSDKGSIPDRFSAQQFSDYHSELNMSSLELGDSALYFCASSLGGAGWYNEQFFGPGTRLTVL.

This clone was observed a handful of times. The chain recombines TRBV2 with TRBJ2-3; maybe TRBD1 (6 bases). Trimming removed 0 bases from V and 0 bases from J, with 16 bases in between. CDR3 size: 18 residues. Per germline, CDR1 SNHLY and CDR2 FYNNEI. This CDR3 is CASSEAGWGTPSTDTQYF. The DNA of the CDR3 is TGTGCCAGCAGTGAAGCCGGTTGGGGGACACCAAGCACAGATACGCAGTATTTT.

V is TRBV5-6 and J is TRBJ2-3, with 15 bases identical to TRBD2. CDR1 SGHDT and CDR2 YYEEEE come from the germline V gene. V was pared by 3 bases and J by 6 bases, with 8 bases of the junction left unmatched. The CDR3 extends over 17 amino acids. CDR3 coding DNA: TGTGCCAGCAGCTCCGGACTAGCGGGAGGGCCTCCGGATACGCAGTATTTT. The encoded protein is CASSSGLAGGPPDTQYF.

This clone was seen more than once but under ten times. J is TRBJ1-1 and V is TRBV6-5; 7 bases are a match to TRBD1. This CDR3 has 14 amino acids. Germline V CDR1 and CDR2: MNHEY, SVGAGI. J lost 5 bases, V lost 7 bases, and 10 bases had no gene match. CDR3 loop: CASTPDRARTEAFF. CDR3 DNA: TGTGCCAGCACTCCAGACAGGGCTCGTACTGAAGCTTTCTTT.

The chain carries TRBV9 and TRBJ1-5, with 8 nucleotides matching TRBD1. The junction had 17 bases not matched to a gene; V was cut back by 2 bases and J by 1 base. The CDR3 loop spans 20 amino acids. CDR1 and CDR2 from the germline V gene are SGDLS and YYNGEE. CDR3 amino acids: CASSVQVVPQGAESNQPQHF. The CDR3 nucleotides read TGTGCCAGCAGCGTCCAAGTAGTGCCGCAGGGGGCGGAAAGCAATCAGCCCCAGCATTTT.

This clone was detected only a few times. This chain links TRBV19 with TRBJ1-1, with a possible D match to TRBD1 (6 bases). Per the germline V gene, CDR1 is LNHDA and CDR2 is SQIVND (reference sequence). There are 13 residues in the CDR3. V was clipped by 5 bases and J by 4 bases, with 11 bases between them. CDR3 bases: TGTGCCAGTAGTGTGCAGGGGTTCACTGAAGCTTTCTTT. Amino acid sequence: CASSVQGFTEAFF.

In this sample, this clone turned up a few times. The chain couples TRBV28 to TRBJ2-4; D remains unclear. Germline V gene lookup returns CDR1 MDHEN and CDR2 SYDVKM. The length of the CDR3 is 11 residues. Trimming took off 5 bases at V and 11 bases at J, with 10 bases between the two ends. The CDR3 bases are TGTGCCAGCAGTCTAACTCGGGTTCAGTACTTC. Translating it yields CASSLTRVQYF.

Here the CDR3 DNA reads TGTGCCAGCAGCTGGGGACAGGGGGTCTACGAGCAGTACTTC. It translates to CASSWGQGVYEQYF. The V gene is TRBV5-5, the J gene TRBJ2-7; TRBD1 agrees at 11 bases. The V segment lost 3 bases and the J segment 3 bases; nucleotides outside the gene matches: 2. The CDR3 covers 14 residues. Per germline, CDR1 SGHKS and CDR2 YYEKEE (reference sequence).

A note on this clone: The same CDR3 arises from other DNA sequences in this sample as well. For the CDR3, the DNA is TGTGCCAGCAGTCCTCAGACAGGAACCTACGAGCAGTACTTC. Translating gives CASSPQTGTYEQYF. The rearrangement joins TRBV27 to TRBJ2-7; the D gene is possibly TRBD1 (6 bases). The CDR3 is 14 amino acids. V was cut by 5 bases and J by 2 bases, with 13 bases left in between. The germline V gene has CDR1 MNHEY and CDR2 SMNVEV (reference sequence).

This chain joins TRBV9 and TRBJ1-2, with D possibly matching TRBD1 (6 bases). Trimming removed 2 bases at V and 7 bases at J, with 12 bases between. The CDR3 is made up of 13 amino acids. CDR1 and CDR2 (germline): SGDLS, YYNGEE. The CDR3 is CASSVGTIGGYTF. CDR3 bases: TGTGCCAGCAGCGTTGGGACAATTGGTGGCTACACCTTC.